This T cell receptor (beta chain) was found in a study of STAT5B mutations in CD4+ large granular lymphocyte leukemia. This table comes from immunoSEQ multiplex PCR, and its TCRdb copy is limited to in-frame clones, with some not included. The table lists around 30,000 clones, roughly 70% of them singletons. Looked up from germline, CDR1 is SGHRS and CDR2 is YFSETQ. The germline V and J ends were trimmed by 4 bases and 2 bases, with 9 bases remaining between them. The CDR3 runs 13 residues. The V gene is TRBV5-1, the J gene TRBJ2-5; TRBD2 is a possible D gene (6 bases). Sequenced material: CD4+ T cells from blood buffy coats. The clonotype comes from a human donor in good health. The CDR3 coding sequence is TGCGCCAGCAGCGCCGGGGGTCAAGAGACCCAGTACTTC. Translated: CASSAGGQETQYF. Full variable domain (remainder filled in from reference TRBV5-1 and TRBJ2-5): KAGVTQTPRYLIKTRGQQVTLSCSPISGHRSVSWYQQTPGQGLQFLFEYFSETQRNKGNFPGRFSGRQFSNSRSEMNVSTLELGDSALYLCASSAGGQETQYFGPGTRLLVL.